Listed below are T cell receptor beta chains from one sample, sequenced in a study of CD8+ T cells in alopecia areata. Profiled with immunoSEQ multiplex PCR; TCRdb holds only in-frame clones, not every one. The table has some 42,000 clones, just under 95% seen once; the top ten hold about 19%. The material sequenced was CD8+ T cells sorted from blood, taken at week 24, from a patient treated with tofacitinib. These receptors all come from a human donor with alopecia areata. CDR3s include the opening cysteine and the closing phenylalanine or tryptophan. Each record gives: D gene, V gene, J gene, clone size, CDR3 DNA, CDR3 protein. The D gene is left open where the match is weak. For some rows the clone size is stated as once, few or many, or as a class when expanded; others skip it.

D gene: NA; V gene: TRBV7-9; J gene: TRBJ2-1; clone size: NA; CDR3 DNA: TGTGCCAGCAGCTTAGGGTCGTATAGGGCAGACTCCTACAATGAGCAGTTCTTC; CDR3 protein: CASSLGSYRADSYNEQFF
D gene: TRBD1; V gene: TRBV29-1; J gene: TRBJ2-7; clone size: NA; CDR3 DNA: TGCAGCGTCCAGACAGGGACGGGCTACGAGCAGTACTTC; CDR3 protein: CSVQTGTGYEQYF
D gene: NA; V gene: TRBV2; J gene: TRBJ2-7; clone size: NA; CDR3 DNA: TGTGCCAGCAGTGAAGAGGGCCCGGGCTACGAGCAGTACTTC; CDR3 protein: CASSEEGPGYEQYF
D gene: NA; V gene: TRBV27; J gene: TRBJ2-1; clone size: NA; CDR3 DNA: TGTGCCAGCAGTTTAATGGCGGATGACAATGAGCAGTTCTTC; CDR3 protein: CASSLMADDNEQFF
D gene: TRBD2; V gene: TRBV6-1; J gene: TRBJ2-3; clone size: few; CDR3 DNA: TGTGCCAGCAGTGGACTAGCGGGGGGCACAGATACGCAGTATTTT; CDR3 protein: CASSGLAGGTDTQYF
D gene: NA; V gene: TRBV30; J gene: TRBJ1-4; clone size: NA; CDR3 DNA: TGTGCCTGGGCCACGGCAACTAATGAAAAACTGTTTTTT; CDR3 protein: CAWATATNEKLFF
D gene: NA; V gene: TRBV5-6; J gene: TRBJ2-2; clone size: NA; CDR3 DNA: TGTGCCAGCAGCCCAAGCCCCTTCAGGTCCGCCTGGGAGCTGTTTTTT; CDR3 protein: CASSPSPFRSAWELFF
D gene: NA; V gene: TRBV7-2; J gene: TRBJ2-1; clone size: once; CDR3 DNA: TGTGCCAGCAGCTTGATGGGGTCTCACAATGAGCAGTTCTTC; CDR3 protein: CASSLMGSHNEQFF
D gene: TRBD2; V gene: TRBV15; J gene: TRBJ2-1; clone size: NA; CDR3 DNA: TGTGCCACCAGCCGAGCCGGCGGGGGGAGGGGTGAGCAGTTCTTC; CDR3 protein: CATSRAGGGRGEQFF
D gene: NA; V gene: TRBV6-1; J gene: TRBJ2-2; clone size: NA; CDR3 DNA: TGTGCCAGCCCTAGGGCGAACACCGGGGAGCTGTTTTTT; CDR3 protein: CASPRANTGELFF
D gene: NA; V gene: TRBV7-9; J gene: TRBJ2-5; clone size: NA; CDR3 DNA: TGTGCCAGCAGCTCAAGAGGGGAGACCCAGTACTTC; CDR3 protein: CASSSRGETQYF
D gene: NA; V gene: TRBV19; J gene: TRBJ2-7; clone size: NA; CDR3 DNA: TGTGCCAGCAGAACAGGCTACGAGCAGTACTTC; CDR3 protein: CASRTGYEQYF
D gene: NA; V gene: TRBV15; J gene: TRBJ2-5; clone size: NA; CDR3 DNA: TGTGCCACCAGCAGATACGAGAATCCTAGACCAGAAGAGACCCAGTACTTC; CDR3 protein: CATSRYENPRPEETQYF
D gene: NA; V gene: TRBV25-1; J gene: TRBJ2-2; clone size: NA; CDR3 DNA: TGTGCCAGCAGTGAGGAATACGGGGTTCCCGGGGAGCTGTTTTTT; CDR3 protein: CASSEEYGVPGELFF
D gene: NA; V gene: TRBV29-1; J gene: TRBJ2-3; clone size: NA; CDR3 DNA: TGCAGCGTTGAAGACCTTGGGGGCCGAGGCACAGATACGCAGTATTTT; CDR3 protein: CSVEDLGGRGTDTQYF
D gene: TRBD2; V gene: TRBV27; J gene: TRBJ2-1; clone size: NA; CDR3 DNA: TGTGCCAGCAGTTCCCCCCAGCGGGGGACCAATGAGCAGTTCTTC; CDR3 protein: CASSSPQRGTNEQFF
D gene: NA; V gene: TRBV6-5; J gene: TRBJ2-3; clone size: NA; CDR3 DNA: TGTGCCAGCAGTTATAATGGGGCAGGAGGGACAGATACGCAGTATTTT; CDR3 protein: CASSYNGAGGTDTQYF
D gene: NA; V gene: TRBV28; J gene: TRBJ1-5; clone size: once; CDR3 DNA: TGTGCCAGCAGTCCCCCGACAGACAGTGGCAATCAGCCCCAGCATTTT; CDR3 protein: CASSPPTDSGNQPQHF
D gene: TRBD1; V gene: TRBV7-9; J gene: TRBJ1-1; clone size: once; CDR3 DNA: TGTGCCAGCAGCTTTACAGGACAGGGCACTGAAGCTTTCTTT; CDR3 protein: CASSFTGQGTEAFF
D gene: NA; V gene: TRBV11-3; J gene: TRBJ2-7; clone size: NA; CDR3 DNA: TGTGCCAGCAGCTTCACGGGCTCCTACGAGCAGTACTTC; CDR3 protein: CASSFTGSYEQYF
D gene: TRBD1; V gene: TRBV30; J gene: TRBJ2-1; clone size: NA; CDR3 DNA: TGTGCCTGGGGAGAGGGACAGGCCTTAGAACCCGGGTTCTTC; CDR3 protein: CAWGEGQALEPGFF
D gene: NA; V gene: TRBV7-9; J gene: TRBJ2-2; clone size: NA; CDR3 DNA: TGTGCCAGCAGCTTTCGAGGCGGGGAGCTGTTTTTT; CDR3 protein: CASSFRGGELFF
D gene: NA; V gene: TRBV6-6; J gene: TRBJ2-2; clone size: NA; CDR3 DNA: TGTGCCAGCAGGGAGGCCGGCCGAAGGGCCGGGGAGCTGTTTTTT; CDR3 protein: CASREAGRRAGELFF
D gene: NA; V gene: TRBV6-5; J gene: TRBJ2-5; clone size: NA; CDR3 DNA: TGTGCCAGCAGTGGAGGGGTAGGCGGAGAGACCCAGTACTTC; CDR3 protein: CASSGGVGGETQYF
D gene: TRBD1; V gene: TRBV9; J gene: TRBJ2-1; clone size: NA; CDR3 DNA: TGTGCCAGCAGCGTATCACAGGGGTCGTACAATGAGCAGTTCTTC; CDR3 protein: CASSVSQGSYNEQFF
D gene: NA; V gene: TRBV14; J gene: TRBJ2-2; clone size: NA; CDR3 DNA: TGTGCCACCGAGGACAGTCTGAACACCGGGGAGCTGTTTTTT; CDR3 protein: CATEDSLNTGELFF
D gene: NA; V gene: TRBV5-1; J gene: TRBJ2-5; clone size: NA; CDR3 DNA: TGCGCCAGCAGCTTGGAGGGGTCGGGTGAGACCCAGTACTTC; CDR3 protein: CASSLEGSGETQYF